Listed below are T cell receptor beta chains from one sample, sequenced in a study of cytomegalovirus exposure and HLA in healthy donors. Here immunoSEQ multiplex PCR was the method, and the copy in TCRdb shows in-frame clones only, minus some. The sample consists of under 85,000 clones, around 94% of them appearing once. Material for sequencing was PBMCs. The origin of the receptors is a woman aged 18 to 35 in good health and CMV-seronegative. Each CDR3 is given with its conserved first and last residue. The D gene is left open where the match is weak. Not every row has a clone size; where given, it reads once, few, many or a size class.

abundance | j_gene | d_gene | v_gene | CDR3aa | CDR3nt
. | TRBJ1-4 | . | TRBV4-1 | CASSPRGAATNEKLFF | TGCGCCAGCAGCCCCCGGGGTGCTGCAACTAATGAAAAACTGTTTTTT
. | TRBJ2-1 | . | TRBV11-3 | CASSLVGGEQFF | TGTGCCAGCAGCTTAGTGGGAGGTGAGCAGTTCTTC
. | TRBJ2-2 | TRBD1 | TRBV5-1 | CASSREGDRAGTGELFF | TGCGCCAGTTCAAGAGAAGGGGACAGGGCGGGCACCGGGGAGCTGTTTTTT
. | TRBJ2-5 | TRBD1 | TRBV27 | CASSLGQGGNPETQYF | TGTGCCAGCAGTTTAGGACAGGGGGGTAACCCAGAGACCCAGTACTTC
once | TRBJ2-6 | TRBD2 | TRBV2 | CASSEARGNSGANVLTF | TGTGCCAGCAGTGAAGCGCGGGGGAATTCGGGGGCCAACGTCCTGACTTTC
. | TRBJ2-6 | TRBD2 | TRBV4-1 | CASSPNPLAGSSGANVLTF | TGCGCCAGCAGTCCTAATCCCCTAGCGGGATCCTCTGGGGCCAACGTCCTGACTTTC
. | TRBJ2-1 | . | TRBV28 | CASTSDSNGYNEQFF | TGTGCCAGCACCAGCGACTCAAATGGGTACAATGAGCAGTTCTTC
. | TRBJ2-7 | TRBD1 | TRBV6-1 | CAATRGQGAYEQYF | TGTGCCGCCACCAGGGGACAGGGCGCCTACGAGCAGTACTTC
. | TRBJ1-5 | . | TRBV7-9 | CASSLGTDSNQPQHF | TGTGCCAGCAGCTTAGGGACAGATAGCAATCAGCCCCAGCATTTT
. | TRBJ1-2 | . | TRBV27 | CASSLQEGYGYTF | TGTGCCAGCAGTTTACAAGAGGGCTATGGCTACACCTTC
. | TRBJ1-5 | . | TRBV6-5 | CASSYDTNQPQHF | TGTGCCAGCAGTTACGACACAAATCAGCCCCAGCATTTT
once | TRBJ2-7 | TRBD1 | TRBV5-1 | CASSPGTGRPYEQYF | TGCGCCAGCAGCCCCGGGACAGGGCGCCCCTACGAGCAGTACTTC
. | TRBJ2-7 | . | TRBV6-6 | CASSYLPGSYEQYF | TGTGCCAGCAGCTACCTGCCGGGGAGTTACGAGCAGTACTTC
. | TRBJ1-1 | TRBD1 | TRBV11-2 | CASSPRQGSPNTEAFF | TGTGCCAGCAGCCCACGACAGGGGTCCCCGAACACTGAAGCTTTCTTT
. | TRBJ2-7 | TRBD2 | TRBV28 | CASSPWGSGSSYEQYF | TGTGCCAGCAGTCCCTGGGGGAGCGGGAGCTCCTACGAGCAGTACTTC
. | TRBJ2-7 | . | TRBV27 | CASRSHRSSYEQYF | TGTGCCAGCAGGAGTCACAGGAGCTCCTACGAGCAGTACTTC
once | TRBJ2-1 | TRBD2 | TRBV6-4 | CASSDTAGGGNEQFF | TGTGCCAGCAGTGACACAGCGGGCGGGGGGAATGAGCAGTTCTTC
. | TRBJ2-2 | TRBD1 | TRBV4-1 | CASSQLPGQGAGELFF | TGCGCCAGCAGCCAACTGCCGGGACAGGGGGCCGGGGAGCTGTTTTTT